This entry concerns a single T cell receptor beta chain. This sample is part of a study of blood T cell repertoires in COVID-19. The overall study: Both acute and convalescent COVID-19 samples were obtained from the United States, Italy and Spain. From T cells, B-cell-depleted T cells, or PBMCs came the material, which was cDNA or gDNA.

V lost 6 bases and J 3 bases, leaving 15 bases between the germline ends. CDR3 size: 16 residues. The germline V gene encodes CDR1 SNHLY and CDR2 FYNNEI. In the authors' workflow: Reference gene primer amplification yielded estimated nucleated cell counts. Generated by immunoSEQ multiplex PCR, the TCRdb table keeps only in-frame clones and is missing some. V, J and clone size derive from that table, while D and trimming were established from the DNA sequence. The sample lists around 100,000 clones, 75% to 90% occurring once. This chain connects TRBV2 to TRBJ2-6; D possibly corresponds to TRBD1 (6 bases). The TCR originated in a woman of 80 years or more with acute or convalescent COVID-19. The sequencing sample was made of peripheral blood. The CDR3 DNA reads as TGTGCCAGCAGGGACAGCGCTTTGTTTGGGGCCAACGTCCTGACTTTC. Protein product: CASRDSALFGANVLTF.